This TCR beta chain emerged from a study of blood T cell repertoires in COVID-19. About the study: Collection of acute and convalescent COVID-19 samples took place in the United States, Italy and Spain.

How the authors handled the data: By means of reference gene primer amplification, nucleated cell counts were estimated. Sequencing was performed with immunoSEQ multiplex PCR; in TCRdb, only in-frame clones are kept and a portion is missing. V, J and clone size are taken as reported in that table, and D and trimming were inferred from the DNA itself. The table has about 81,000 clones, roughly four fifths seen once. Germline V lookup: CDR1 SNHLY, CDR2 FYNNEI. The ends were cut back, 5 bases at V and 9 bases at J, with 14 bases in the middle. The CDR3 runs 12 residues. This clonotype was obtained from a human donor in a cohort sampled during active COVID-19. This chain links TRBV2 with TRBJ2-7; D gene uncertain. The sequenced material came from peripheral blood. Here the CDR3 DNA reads TGTGCCAGCAGTCCAGGCCCCAGTCCGCAGTACTTC. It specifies CASSPGPSPQYF. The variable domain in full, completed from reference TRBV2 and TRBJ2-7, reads EPEVTQTPSHQVTQMGQEVILRCVPISNHLYFYWYRQILGQKVEFLVSFYNNEISEKSEIFDDQFSVERPDGSNFTLKIRSTKLEDSAMYFCASSPGPSPQYFGPGTRLTVT.